This T cell receptor beta chain was identified in a study of blood T cell repertoires in COVID-19 (TCRdb year 2020). For the study in its entirety: Samples covering the acute and convalescent phases of COVID-19 were provided by collaborators in the United States, Italy and Spain. The sample metadata nearly always contained a de-identified subject ID, COVID-19 status, age in years and sex. The prospective study material was composed of cDNA or gDNA derived from T cells, B-cell-depleted T cells, or PBMCs. Samples came from the ongoing ImmuneRACE study (first 160 participants) plus 1,254 subjects from 6 global collaborators. Where available, HLA class I and class II types were obtained from metadata supplied by the sample provider rather than from assay-based typing. Subjects who had been exposed to COVID-19, were actively infected with it, or had recovered from it provided the deeply sampled blood TCRbeta repertoires that made up the dataset. A freely available public database, intended as a resource for researchers studying the immune response to SARS-CoV-2, is where the repertoires were released.

Reading the germline V gene (reference sequence) gives CDR1 LGHDT and CDR2 YNNKEL. Between the V and J ends, shortened by 1 base and 7 bases respectively, the junction contains 14 bases. The CDR3, cysteine through phenylalanine, is 15 amino acids long. Here the CDR3 DNA is all that survives: 45 bases in frame from base 1. Worth noting for this clone: Its antigen has not been determined. Base-call qualities are not available, and no considerably larger clone is one nucleotide away.

TCRbeta CDR3 regions were amplified from genomic DNA by means of the immunoSEQ Assay, a bias-controlled multiplex PCR. The paper's processing steps were these. The number of nucleated cells in each sample was estimated by amplification of reference gene primers within the assay. Sequence reads were collapsed and filtered to measure the absolute abundance of every unique TCRbeta CDR3 rearrangement. For each sample, productive Simpson clonality was calculated as the square root of Simpson's diversity index across productive rearrangements. TCRdb limited this immuneACCESS table to in-frame rearrangements with V and J called. A share of clones is missing; checked studies link under half to unresolved V genes, and the rest is unexplained. The DNA gave D and trimming, while V, J and clone size come from that table. Present in this sample are roughly 100,000 clones, roughly 76% of which were seen just once. In total, the top ten clones hold under 5% of the sample.

One collaborating source in Seattle enrolled patients during active infection and followed them longitudinally through the course of disease. Whole blood was collected in K2EDTA tubes by collaborating institutions according to the institutions' own protocols. For TCRbeta analysis, collaborator samples were shipped as frozen whole blood, as isolated PBMCs, or as DNA extracted from either sample type. What the study reported, not specific to this receptor: The quantity of clinical and demographic metadata differed by source and by participant and was supplied without curation.

Sample: peripheral blood. This TCR was sampled from a man aged 80 or over with COVID-19, enrolled during active disease. The chain uses TRBV3-1 (or the pseudogene TRBV3-2) and TRBJ2-1; no D gene is confidently identified. The CDR3 sequence is CASSQGLARGNEQFF. The DNA sequence is given as TGTGCCAGCAGCCAAGGGTTAGCCCGTGGGAATGAGCAGTTCTTC.